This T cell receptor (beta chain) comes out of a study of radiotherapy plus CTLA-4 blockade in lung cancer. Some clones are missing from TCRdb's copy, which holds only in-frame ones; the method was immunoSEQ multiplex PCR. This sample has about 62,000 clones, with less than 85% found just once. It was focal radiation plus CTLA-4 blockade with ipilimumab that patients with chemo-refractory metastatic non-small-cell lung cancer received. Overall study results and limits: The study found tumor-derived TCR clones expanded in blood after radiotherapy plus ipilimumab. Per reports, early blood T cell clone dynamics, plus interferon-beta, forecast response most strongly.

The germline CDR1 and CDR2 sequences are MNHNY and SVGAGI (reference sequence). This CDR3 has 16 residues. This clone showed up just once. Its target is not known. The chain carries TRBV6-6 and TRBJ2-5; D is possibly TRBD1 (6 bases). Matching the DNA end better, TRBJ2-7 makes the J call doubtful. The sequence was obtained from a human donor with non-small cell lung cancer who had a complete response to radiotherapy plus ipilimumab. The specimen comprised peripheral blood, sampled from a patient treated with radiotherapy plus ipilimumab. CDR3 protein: CASSYPRDKSSYEQYF. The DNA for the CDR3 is TGTGCCAGCAGTTACCCCCGGGACAAGAGCTCCTACGAGCAGTACTTC.